Below are 19 T cell receptor beta chains sequenced from a single sample in a study of shared clonotypes between healthy human individuals. Generated by immunoSEQ multiplex PCR, the TCRdb table keeps only in-frame clones and is missing some. The sample shows fewer than 700,000 clones, around 80% of them seen only once. Sample: PBMCs. These receptors were obtained from a woman between 40 and 50 years old in good health. Some clones in this sample may be carry-over from other donors' samples.

As regards this clone: Different DNA sequences within this sample yield the same CDR3. The V call is TRBV19, the J call TRBJ2-7; D could derive from TRBD1 or TRBD2 (5 bases each). Germline CDR1 is LNHDA and CDR2 is SQIVND (reference sequence). The V end lost 3 bases, the J end lost 3 bases, and 12 bases lay between the germline ends. The CDR3 spans 14 residues. The CDR3 region is CASSIRGRSYEQYF. Written as DNA, the CDR3 is TGTGCCAGTAGTATCCGGGGACGGAGCTACGAGCAGTACTTC.

This chain joins TRBV10-1 and TRBJ2-1; perhaps TRBD2 as D (6 bases). This CDR3 region has 16 residues. V was trimmed by 4 bases and J by 2 bases, leaving 15 bases between them. The V gene's germline CDR1 is WNHNN and CDR2 SYGVQD (reference sequence). CDR3 in DNA: TGCGCCAGCAGTGGTGGACGACTAGGACCCTACAATGAGCAGTTCTTC. Its protein is CASSGGRLGPYNEQFF.

The V call is TRBV27, the J call TRBJ1-4; D is undetermined. The CDR3 is made up of 16 amino acids. V lost 5 bases to trimming and J lost 0 bases, with 13 bases between them. Per the germline V gene, CDR1 is MNHEY and CDR2 is SMNVEV (reference sequence). CDR3 bases: TGTGCCAGCAGTATGACAAGGTCTGCAACTAATGAAAAACTGTTTTTT. Translation gives CASSMTRSATNEKLFF.

The rearrangement joins TRBV11-2 to TRBJ1-1; D call uncertain. Germline V gene data show CDR1 as SGHAT and CDR2 as FQNNGV. The CDR3 totals 14 residues. Trimming pared 1 base from V and 1 base from J, leaving 7 bases between. The CDR3 is CASSLGTPNTEAFF. CDR3 DNA: TGTGCCAGCAGCTTAGGGACCCCGAACACTGAAGCTTTCTTT.

The chain employs TRBV2 and TRBJ2-2, with a tentative D call TRBD1 (6 bases). The V end lost 6 bases, the J end lost 3 bases, and 11 bases lay between the germline ends. The length of the CDR3 is 14 residues. Germline lookup yields CDR1 SNHLY and CDR2 FYNNEI. This chain's CDR3 is CASRDKGDTGELFF. The CDR3 DNA reads as TGTGCCAGCAGGGACAAGGGGGACACCGGGGAGCTGTTTTTT. Full variable domain (rest looked up from reference TRBV2 and TRBJ2-2): EPEVTQTPSHQVTQMGQEVILRCVPISNHLYFYWYRQILGQKVEFLVSFYNNEISEKSEIFDDQFSVERPDGSNFTLKIRSTKLEDSAMYFCASRDKGDTGELFFGEGSRLTVL.

The chain couples TRBV6-4 to TRBJ1-5; D is ambiguous. Germline loops: CDR1 MRHNA, CDR2 SNTAGT. Trimming stripped 6 bases from V and 14 bases from J, with 17 bases between. The CDR3 is made up of 12 amino acids. The CDR3 here is CASRSQSKRKHF. The CDR3 coding sequence is TGTGCCAGCAGGTCTCAGAGCAAGCGTAAGCATTTT.

The chain combines TRBV19 with TRBJ2-2, with TRBD2 as a possible D gene (6 bases). Trimming removed 4 bases at V and 3 bases at J, with 15 bases between. CDR3 size: 16 residues. Germline loops: CDR1 LNHDA, CDR2 SQIVND (reference sequence). The CDR3 DNA reads TGTGCCAGTAGTACCCTTGGAGGGGTCGACACCGGGGAGCTGTTTTTT. Translating it yields CASSTLGGVDTGELFF.

This clone was observed a handful of times. The chain joins TRBV28 to TRBJ1-5; no definite D call. The length of the CDR3 is 13 residues. Trimming took 5 bases from V and 6 from J, leaving 11 bases between them. Germline-derived CDR1 and CDR2 are MDHEN and SYDVKM. The CDR3 nucleotides are TGTGCCAGCAGTCTAACTGCACGTCAGCCCCAGCATTTT. Translated, it gives CASSLTARQPQHF.

This sequence joins TRBV7-2 and TRBJ2-7, with D uncertain. Per the germline V gene, CDR1 is SGHTA and CDR2 is FQGNSA. CDR3 length: 15 residues. The germline V and J ends were trimmed by 2 bases and 4 bases, with 15 bases remaining between them. The CDR3 DNA sequence: TGTGCCAGCAGCTTACACCCACCCGGACCTTACGAGCAGTACTTC. Translating gives CASSLHPPGPYEQYF.

The chain combines TRBV5-1 with TRBJ2-2, with 8 nucleotides matching TRBD1. J gave up 5 bases and V 0 bases, and 3 bases lay outside the gene matches. The CDR3 spans 15 residues. Germline values: CDR1 SGHRS, CDR2 YFSETQ. This CDR3 reads CASSLDRGFTGELFF. The CDR3 DNA reads TGCGCCAGCAGCTTGGACAGGGGGTTTACCGGGGAGCTGTTTTTT.

The chain couples TRBV27 to TRBJ1-1, with D possibly being TRBD1 (5 bases). Between the trimmed V and J ends, which lost 3 bases and 9 bases, there was a span of 14 bases. This CDR3 region has 13 residues. Per germline, CDR1 MNHEY and CDR2 SMNVEV (reference sequence). The CDR3 DNA is TGTGCCAGCAGTTTTCCGGGGGAGGGTCAAGCTTTCTTT. Amino acid sequence: CASSFPGEGQAFF.

This sequence joins TRBV2 and TRBJ1-2; D is unclear. The V gene lost 6 bases and the J gene lost 1 base, with 6 bases spanning the gap. Germline CDR1 is SNHLY and CDR2 is FYNNEI. This CDR3 contains 12 residues. The CDR3 is CASSQNNYGYTF. The CDR3 coding sequence is TGTGCCAGCAGCCAAAATAACTATGGCTACACCTTC.

The chain joins TRBV5-1 to TRBJ2-1; D gene unclear. Germline V lookup: CDR1 SGHRS, CDR2 YFSETQ. V was clipped by 4 bases and J by 0 bases, with 20 bases between them. The CDR3 is 18 residues long. CDR3 loop: CASSPVFFGGSSYNEQFF. Written as DNA, the CDR3 is TGCGCCAGCAGCCCGGTTTTTTTCGGCGGAAGCTCCTACAATGAGCAGTTCTTC. The whole variable domain, remainder taken from reference TRBV5-1 and TRBJ2-1, is KAGVTQTPRYLIKTRGQQVTLSCSPISGHRSVSWYQQTPGQGLQFLFEYFSETQRNKGNFPGRFSGRQFSNSRSEMNVSTLELGDSALYLCASSPVFFGGSSYNEQFFGPGTRLTVL.

The CDR3 nucleotides are TGTGCCAGCAGTTTATCCCCCGGGGCCTATGGCTACACCTTC. Protein product: CASSLSPGAYGYTF. This sequence joins TRBV28 and TRBJ1-2, with a weak D call TRBD1 (5 bases). Germline lookup yields CDR1 MDHEN and CDR2 SYDVKM. V gave up 1 base and J gave up 4 bases, with 10 bases separating them. CDR3 length: 14 residues.

The chain is built from TRBV28 and TRBJ2-2; D uncertain. Deletions cut 2 bases from V and 5 bases from J, with 6 bases between. The CDR3 totals 13 residues. CDR1 and CDR2 from the germline V gene are MDHEN and SYDVKM. The CDR3 region has the DNA TGTGCCAGCAGTTTACCGATAACCGGGGAGCTGTTTTTT. Translating it yields CASSLPITGELFF.

The chain's CDR3 is CASSPPLAGDTTNEKLFF. In DNA form, the CDR3 reads TGTGCCAGCTCACCACCCCTTGCAGGGGATACAACTAATGAAAAACTGTTTTTT. This chain joins TRBV18 and TRBJ1-4; perhaps TRBD1 as D (6 bases). CDR3 length equals 18 residues. V lost 0 bases and J 0 bases, leaving 14 bases between the germline ends. Germline CDR1 and CDR2: KGHSH and LQKENI.

This chain links TRBV7-3 with TRBJ2-3, with 8 bases identical to TRBD2. The CDR3 loop spans 15 amino acids. V lost 5 bases to trimming and J lost 3 bases; unmatched junction nucleotides: 7. CDR1 and CDR2 (germline): SGHTA, FQGTGA. For the CDR3, the DNA is TGTGCCAGCAGCCGTAGCGGGATGATAACAGATACGCAGTATTTT. Amino acid sequence: CASSRSGMITDTQYF.

The V call is TRBV7-9, the J call TRBJ2-5; D may correspond to TRBD1 or TRBD2 (6 bases each). V was cut by 5 bases and J by 7 bases, with 20 bases left in between. The germline CDR1 and CDR2 sequences are SEHNR and FQNEAQ (reference sequence). The CDR3 length is 15 residues. The CDR3 loop reads CASSLLGGSRVTQYF. The CDR3 nucleotides are TGTGCCAGCAGCCTACTAGGGGGGTCTCGGGTGACCCAGTACTTC. Variable domain in full (rest from reference TRBV7-9 and TRBJ2-5): DTGVSQNPRHKITKRGQNVTFRCDPISEHNRLYWYRQTLGQGPEFLTYFQNEAQLEKSRLLSDRFSAERPKGSFSTLEIQRTEQGDSAMYLCASSLLGGSRVTQYFGPGTRLLVL.

The rearrangement uses TRBV6-1 and TRBJ2-1; no clear D. The CDR3 runs to 13 residues. Germline lookup yields CDR1 MNHNS and CDR2 SASEGT. Trimming stripped 4 bases from V and 8 bases from J, with 12 bases between. CDR3 bases: TGTGCCAGCAGTGTGGGATGGGAAGATGAGCAGTTCTTC. This codes for CASSVGWEDEQFF.